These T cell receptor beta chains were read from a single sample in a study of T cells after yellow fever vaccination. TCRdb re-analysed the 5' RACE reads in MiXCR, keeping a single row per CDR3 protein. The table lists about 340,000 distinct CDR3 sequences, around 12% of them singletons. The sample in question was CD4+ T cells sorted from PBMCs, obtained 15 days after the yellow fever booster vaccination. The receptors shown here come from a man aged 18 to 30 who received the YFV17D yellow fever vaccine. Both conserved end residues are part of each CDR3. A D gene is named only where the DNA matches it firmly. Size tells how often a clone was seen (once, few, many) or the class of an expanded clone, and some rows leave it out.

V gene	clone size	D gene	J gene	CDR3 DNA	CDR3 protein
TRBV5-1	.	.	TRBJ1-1	TGCGCCAGCAGCCGGACAGCCATGAACACTGAAGCTTTCTTT	CASSRTAMNTEAFF
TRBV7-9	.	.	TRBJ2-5	TGTGCCAGCAGCTTAGCGCTAAGACAGACAGAGACCCAGTACTTC	CASSLALRQTETQYF
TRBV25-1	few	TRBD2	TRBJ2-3	TGTGCCAGCAGTGGATTTAGCGGGGGGTCAGATACGCAGTATTTT	CASSGFSGGSDTQYF
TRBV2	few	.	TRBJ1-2	TGTGCCAGCAGTGAAGCGGGAGGGCGTGTATATGGCTACACCTTC	CASSEAGGRVYGYTF
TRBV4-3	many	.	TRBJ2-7	TGCGCCAGCAGCCAAGCTCCGCAAACAGGGTCCCAGCAGTACTTC	CASSQAPQTGSQQYF
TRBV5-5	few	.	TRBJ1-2	TGTGCCAGCAGGCCCCAGATCGCTGCTAACTATGGCTACACCTTC	CASRPQIAANYGYTF
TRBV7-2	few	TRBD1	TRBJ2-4	TGTGCCAGCAGCCCACGGAGTCCCGGGACAGGGGGAAACATTCAGTACTTC	CASSPRSPGTGGNIQYF
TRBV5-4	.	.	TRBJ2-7	TGTGCCAGCAGCTCTGCCGGGACGGCCTCCTACGAGCAGTACTTC	CASSSAGTASYEQYF
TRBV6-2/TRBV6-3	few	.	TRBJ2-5	TGTGCCAGCAGTTACGGGACCCCCGGGGAGACCCAGTACTTC	CASSYGTPGETQYF
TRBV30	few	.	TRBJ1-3	TGTGCCACGATGACAGGCAGCTCTGGAAACACCATATATTTT	CATMTGSSGNTIYF
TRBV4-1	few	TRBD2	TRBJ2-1	TGCGCCAGCAGCCAAGGACTTACTAGCGGGGGGGGCAATGAGCAGTTCTTC	CASSQGLTSGGGNEQFF
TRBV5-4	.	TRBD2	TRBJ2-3	TGTGCCAGCAGCTTAGACGGCGGGGGGTCAGATACGCAGTATTTT	CASSLDGGGSDTQYF